This is a list of T cell receptor beta chains from one sample in a study of early T cells in non-severe SARS-CoV-2 infection. TCRdb re-analysed the 5' RACE reads in MiXCR, keeping a single row per CDR3 protein. The repertoire consists of about 46,000 distinct CDR3 sequences, with 5.4% occurring once and the leading ten covering approximately 5.6%. The sample in question was whole blood, obtained at baseline. Every receptor here comes from an adult who was a healthcare worker with PCR-confirmed SARS-CoV-2 infection or an uninfected control (not recorded which). Both conserved end residues are part of each CDR3. The D gene is left open where the match is weak. Size values are once, few and many counts, or a class for expanded clones, and some rows have none.

clone_size	v_call	j_call	d_call	cdr3_aa	cdr3_nt
few	TRBV21-1	TRBJ2-5	.	CASSKAGAGETQYF	TGTGCCAGCAGCAAAGCGGGAGCCGGAGAGACCCAGTACTTC
medium-sized	TRBV5-1	TRBJ1-5	TRBD1	CASSPGTGNQPQHF	TGCGCCAGCAGCCCTGGGACAGGCAATCAGCCCCAGCATTTT
many	TRBV11-2	TRBJ2-5	TRBD1	CASSFVGQGGETQYF	TGTGCCAGCAGCTTTGTGGGACAGGGGGGAGAGACCCAGTACTTC
many	TRBV29-1	TRBJ2-2	.	CSVEDTATGELFF	TGCAGCGTTGAAGACACAGCCACCGGGGAGCTGTTTTTT
.	TRBV3-2	TRBJ2-5	.	CASSLLGTSRNHQETQYF	TGTGCCAGCAGCCTCCTCGGGACTAGCCGAAACCACCAAGAGACCCAGTACTTC
many	TRBV7-2	TRBJ1-5	.	CASSPQQGGNQPQHF	TGTGCCAGCAGCCCCCAACAGGGAGGCAATCAGCCCCAGCATTTT
.	TRBV7-3	TRBJ2-5	TRBD2	CASSLYGLAGRETQYF	TGTGCCAGCAGCTTATATGGGCTAGCGGGAAGAGAGACCCAGTACTTC
.	TRBV6-1	TRBJ2-7	TRBD2	CASSEAGSGVFDEQYF	TGTGCCAGCAGTGAAGCAGGAAGCGGGGTGTTCGACGAGCAGTACTTC
many	TRBV2	TRBJ2-1	.	CASRGRENNEQFF	TGTGCCAGCAGGGGGCGGGAAAACAATGAGCAGTTCTTC
many	TRBV9	TRBJ1-3	.	CASSSRGHSGNTIYF	TGTGCCAGCAGCTCCCGGGGCCACTCTGGAAACACCATATATTTT
many	TRBV20-1	TRBJ1-6	.	CSAKPGLLYNSPLHF	TGCAGTGCTAAACCGGGCCTTCTCTATAATTCACCCCTCCACTTT